A single sample gave rise to the 15 T cell receptor beta chains below, sequenced in a study of control samples from healthy donors and cancer patients (dated by TCRdb to the early 2020s). Preparation of the library involved the immunoSEQ multiplex PCR assay. The clones in this table, taken by TCRdb from immuneACCESS, are in-frame only. Not every clone is retained; where verified, under half of the shortfall comes from an unresolved V gene, and the cause of the rest is unknown. The sample table contains under 65,000 clones; only one count was recorded for about 91% of them. Under 0.95% of the sample lies in the top ten. The sample comprised PBMCs. The receptors were sampled from a man in his thirties or forties with colorectal cancer.

This clone was seen only a few times. The germline gene is not matched at one end of the junction; a read error may be the cause. V is TRBV4-2 and J is TRBJ1-3, with 9 nucleotides matching TRBD1. The germline gives CDR1 LGHNA, CDR2 YNFKEQ. The CDR3 totals 11 residues. In nucleotides, the CDR3 is TGTGCCAGCCAAGGACAGGGGACGCCTCATTTT. Its translation: CASQGQGTPHF.

This chain joins TRBV7-2 and TRBJ2-3; the D gene is possibly TRBD2 (6 bases). Looked up from germline, CDR1 is SGHTA and CDR2 is FQGNSA. Trimming took 5 bases from V and 0 from J, leaving 12 bases between them. The CDR3 loop spans 15 amino acids. This CDR3 reads CASSPFGGSTDTQYF. DNA of the CDR3: TGTGCCAGCAGCCCCTTCGGGGGTAGCACAGATACGCAGTATTTT. Looking up the rest from reference TRBV7-2 and TRBJ2-3 gives the full variable domain: GAGVSQSPSNKVTEKGKDVELRCDPISGHTALYWYRQSLGQGLEFLIYFQGNSAPDKSGLPSDRFSAERTGGSVSTLTIQRTQQEDSAVYLCASSPFGGSTDTQYFGPGTRLTVL.

The chain links TRBV9 to TRBJ2-3; D possibly uses TRBD1 or TRBD2 (5 bases each). CDR1 is SGDLS, CDR2 YYNGEE, per germline. CDR3 length: 15 residues. The ends were cut back, 0 bases at V and 0 bases at J, with 8 bases in the middle. The CDR3 DNA sequence: TGTGCCAGCAGCGTAGGAGGGGTCAGCACAGATACGCAGTATTTT. Translating it yields CASSVGGVSTDTQYF.

The chain recombines TRBV2 with TRBJ2-1; the match to TRBD2 covers 7 bases. The CDR3 contains 13 residues. The germline V gene encodes CDR1 SNHLY and CDR2 FYNNEI. V lost 8 bases and J lost 6; bases outside the gene matches: 7. Here the CDR3 DNA reads TGTGCCAGCCACTTAGCGGGCGTCAATGAGCAGTTCTTC. Encoded protein: CASHLAGVNEQFF. The variable domain in full, with the rest retrieved from reference TRBV2 and TRBJ2-1, is EPEVTQTPSHQVTQMGQEVILRCVPISNHLYFYWYRQILGQKVEFLVSFYNNEISEKSEIFDDQFSVERPDGSNFTLKIRSTKLEDSAMYFCASHLAGVNEQFFGPGTRLTVL.

The chain is built from TRBV9 and TRBJ1-1, with 7 nucleotides matching TRBD1. The V gene's germline CDR1 is SGDLS and CDR2 YYNGEE. Trimming removed 2 bases from V and 7 bases from J; junction bases left unmatched: 14. The CDR3 loop spans 16 amino acids. The CDR3 loop reads CASSVQGGEPPYEAFF. The CDR3 nucleotides read TGTGCCAGCAGCGTTCAGGGGGGAGAACCCCCCTATGAAGCTTTCTTT.

The chain combines TRBV6-2 or TRBV6-3 with TRBJ1-1; no firm D call. CDR1 is MNHEY, CDR2 SVGEGT, per germline. Trimming shortened V by 2 bases and J by 2 bases, and 18 bases separated the two germline ends. This CDR3 is built from 17 residues. CDR3 sequence (DNA): TGTGCCAGCAGTTACACCTTGGTCTTTAAAGGTAACACTGAAGCTTTCTTT. Encoded protein: CASSYTLVFKGNTEAFF.

The chain recombines TRBV6-5 with TRBJ1-1; 10 nucleotides align to TRBD1. V dropped 5 bases and J dropped 2; count of bases not matched to a gene: 5. This CDR3 spans 15 amino acids. The germline gives CDR1 MNHEY, CDR2 SVGAGI. CDR3 nucleotides: TGTGCCAGCAGTACCCGGGACAGGGGAAACACTGAAGCTTTCTTT. It yields the protein CASSTRDRGNTEAFF.

The chain combines TRBV4-2 with TRBJ2-3; the match to TRBD2 covers 12 bases. The V and J ends lost 1 base and 3 bases, in that order; junction bases with no gene match: 5. Germline V lookup: CDR1 LGHNA, CDR2 YNFKEQ. CDR3 size: 17 residues. CDR3 DNA: TGTGCCAGCAGCCAAGGGCTAGCGGGGGGGCATACAGATACGCAGTATTTT. The encoded protein is CASSQGLAGGHTDTQYF.

CDR3 in amino acids: CASRTGTWNTGELFF. CDR3 DNA sequence: TGTGCCAGCAGAACCGGGACATGGAACACCGGGGAGCTGTTTTTT. The chain employs TRBV2 and TRBJ2-2, with a tentative D call TRBD1 (6 bases). Germline values: CDR1 SNHLY, CDR2 FYNNEI. The CDR3 has 15 amino acids. V gave up 6 bases and J gave up 1 base, with 12 bases separating them. The full variable domain, in which reference TRBV2 and TRBJ2-2 provide the parts outside the CDR3, is EPEVTQTPSHQVTQMGQEVILRCVPISNHLYFYWYRQILGQKVEFLVSFYNNEISEKSEIFDDQFSVERPDGSNFTLKIRSTKLEDSAMYFCASRTGTWNTGELFFGEGSRLTVL.

V usage is TRBV7-8 and J usage is TRBJ2-2; maybe TRBD1 (6 bases). The V end lost 1 base, the J end lost 0 bases, and 6 bases lay between the germline ends. Germline values: CDR1 SGHVS, CDR2 FQNEAQ. This CDR3 spans 15 amino acids. The CDR3 loop reads CASSLGTANTGELFF. In DNA, the CDR3 is TGTGCCAGCAGCTTAGGGACAGCGAACACCGGGGAGCTGTTTTTT.

The chain recombines TRBV21-1 with TRBJ1-1; the D call TRBD1 from the table was never checked on the DNA. TRBV21-1 is a pseudogene segment. This CDR3 is 15 amino acids long. This chain's CDR3 is CASSSRGTSGTEAFF. The DNA of the CDR3 is TGTGCCAGCAGCTCCAGGGGGACGTCGGGCACTGAAGCTTTCTTT.

The genes are TRBV4-1 and TRBJ2-2; D is unresolved. V gave up 7 bases and J gave up 2 bases, with 11 bases separating them. The CDR3 runs to 14 residues. CDR1 is MGHRA, CDR2 YSYEKL, per germline. The CDR3: CASTRILNTGELFF. The CDR3 DNA follows: TGCGCCAGCACCAGGATCTTAAACACCGGGGAGCTGTTTTTT.

As for this clone: One junction end disagrees with the germline gene, perhaps due to a read error. The J gene is TRBJ2-4, the V gene TRBV6-2 or TRBV6-3; D might be TRBD1 (5 bases). The CDR3 consists of 13 residues. The germline V gene encodes CDR1 MNHEY and CDR2 SVGEGT. This CDR3 is CASSDWIGAPSHF. CDR3 nucleotide sequence: TGTGCCAGCAGCGATTGGATAGGGGCACCTTCCCACTTC.

The chain is built from TRBV12-3 or TRBV12-4 and TRBJ1-1; D is unresolved. This CDR3 has 13 amino acids. V gave up 6 bases and J gave up 3 bases, with 11 bases separating them. The CDR3 region has the DNA TGTGCCAGCAGCCTCACCCGAGACACTGAAGCTTTCTTT. Translation gives CASSLTRDTEAFF.

The V call is TRBV5-4, the J call TRBJ2-4, with TRBD2 matching 8 bases. Trimming cost V 0 bases and J 0 bases; bases outside gene matches: 8. Germline-derived CDR1 and CDR2 are SGHNT and YYREEE (reference sequence). There are 18 residues in the CDR3. In nucleotides, the CDR3 is TGTGCCAGCAGCTTGGCCGGGGGGGTGACCCTAGCCAAAAACATTCAGTACTTC. It translates to CASSLAGGVTLAKNIQYF.